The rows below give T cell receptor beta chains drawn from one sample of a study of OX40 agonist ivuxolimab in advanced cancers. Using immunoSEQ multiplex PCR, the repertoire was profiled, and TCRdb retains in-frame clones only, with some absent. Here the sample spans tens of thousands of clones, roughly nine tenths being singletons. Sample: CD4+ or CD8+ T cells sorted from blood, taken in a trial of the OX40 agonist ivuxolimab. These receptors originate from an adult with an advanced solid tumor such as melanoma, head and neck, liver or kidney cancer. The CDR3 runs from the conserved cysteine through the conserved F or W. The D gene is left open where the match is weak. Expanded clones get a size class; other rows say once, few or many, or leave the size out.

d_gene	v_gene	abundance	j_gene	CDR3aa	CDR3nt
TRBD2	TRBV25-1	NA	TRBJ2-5	CASSVLAGFQETQYF	TGTGCCAGCAGTGTTCTAGCGGGATTCCAAGAGACCCAGTACTTC
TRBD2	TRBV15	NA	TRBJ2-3	CATSGRTSGRGDTQYF	TGTGCCACCAGTGGGCGGACTAGCGGGAGAGGGGATACGCAGTATTTT
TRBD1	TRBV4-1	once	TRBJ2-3	CASSQALGTGDTDTQYF	TGCGCCAGCAGCCAAGCGCTCGGGACAGGGGATACAGATACGCAGTATTTT
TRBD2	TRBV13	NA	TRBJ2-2	CASSLEVEVTSKRGAGTGELFF	TGTGCCAGCAGCTTAGAGGTCGAGGTGACCTCTAAGCGGGGAGCGGGCACCGGGGAGCTGTTTTTT
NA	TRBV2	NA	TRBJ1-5	CASSGGGSNQPQHF	TGTGCCAGCAGTGGTGGAGGTAGCAATCAGCCCCAGCATTTT
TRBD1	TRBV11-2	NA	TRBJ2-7	CASSSLQGLYSYEQYF	TGTGCCAGCAGCTCCTTACAGGGGCTATACTCCTACGAGCAGTACTTC
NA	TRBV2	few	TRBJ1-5	CASSADRDFSNQPQHF	TGTGCCAGCAGTGCCGACCGGGACTTTAGCAATCAGCCCCAGCATTTT
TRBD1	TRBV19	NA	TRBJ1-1	CASSKDRVGYTEAFF	TGTGCCAGTAGTAAGGACAGGGTCGGGTACACTGAAGCTTTCTTT
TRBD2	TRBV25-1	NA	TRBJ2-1	CASSTSGSSYNEQFF	TGTGCCAGCAGTACGAGCGGGAGCTCCTACAATGAGCAGTTCTTC
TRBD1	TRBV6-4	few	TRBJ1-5	CASSAAGQWVNQPQHF	TGTGCCAGCAGTGCGGCGGGACAGTGGGTGAATCAGCCCCAGCATTTT
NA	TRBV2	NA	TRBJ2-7	CASSEAGEVGSEQYF	TGTGCCAGCAGTGAAGCCGGGGAGGTGGGCTCCGAGCAGTACTTC
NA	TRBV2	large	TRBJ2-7	CASSEGGQNYEQYF	TGTGCCAGCAGTGAGGGAGGACAGAACTACGAGCAGTACTTC
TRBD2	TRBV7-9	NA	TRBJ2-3	CASSFSSGAGVDTQYF	TGTGCCAGCAGTTTCTCTAGCGGAGCGGGGGTAGATACGCAGTATTTT
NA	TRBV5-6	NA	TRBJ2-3	CASSLEPRTDTQYF	TGTGCCAGCAGCTTAGAGCCGCGCACAGATACGCAGTATTTT
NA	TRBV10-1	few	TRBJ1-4	CASSEWAGDEKLFF	TGCGCCAGCAGTGAATGGGCAGGGGATGAAAAACTGTTTTTT
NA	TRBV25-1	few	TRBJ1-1	CASSGSGTNTEAFF	TGTGCCAGCAGTGGATCCGGGACGAACACTGAAGCTTTCTTT
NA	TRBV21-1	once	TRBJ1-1	CASTQEQKAFF	TGTGCCAGCACGCAGGAACAGAAAGCTTTCTTT
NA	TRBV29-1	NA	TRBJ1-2	CSVRTGYGYTF	TGCAGCGTACGAACAGGGTATGGCTACACCTTC
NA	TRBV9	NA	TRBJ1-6	CASSVDGTLVSPLHF	TGTGCCAGCAGCGTTGACGGGACACTGGTTTCACCCCTCCACTTT
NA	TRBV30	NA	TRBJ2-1	CAWRVYNEQFF	TGTGCCTGGAGAGTCTACAATGAGCAGTTCTTC
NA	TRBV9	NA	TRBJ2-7	CASSETGSGEQYF	TGTGCCAGCAGCGAAACAGGGTCTGGCGAGCAGTACTTC
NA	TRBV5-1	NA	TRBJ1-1	CASGPGRGSTEAFF	TGCGCCAGCGGCCCGGGACGAGGGTCCACTGAAGCTTTCTTT
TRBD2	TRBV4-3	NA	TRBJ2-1	CASSQELAGGSSYNEQFF	TGCGCCAGCAGCCAAGAACTAGCGGGAGGGAGCTCCTACAATGAGCAGTTCTTC
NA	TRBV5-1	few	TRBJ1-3	CASAPSSSGNTIYF	TGCGCCAGCGCCCCGAGCAGCTCTGGAAACACCATATATTTT
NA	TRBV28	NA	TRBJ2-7	CASSLGAGEQYF	TGTGCCAGCAGTTTGGGGGCCGGCGAGCAGTACTTC
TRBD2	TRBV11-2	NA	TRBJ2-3	CASSFSGRAADTQYF	TGTGCCAGCAGCTTCAGCGGGAGGGCCGCAGATACGCAGTATTTT
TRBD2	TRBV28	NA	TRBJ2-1	CASSFSLASGSGEQFF	TGTGCCAGCAGTTTTTCACTGGCTAGCGGGAGTGGTGAGCAGTTCTTC
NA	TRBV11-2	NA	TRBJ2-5	CASSLVTGETQYF	TGTGCCAGCAGCTTAGTAACAGGAGAGACCCAGTACTTC
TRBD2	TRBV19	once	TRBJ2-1	CASSIRGGSNEQFF	TGTGCCAGTAGTATTCGGGGCGGGAGTAATGAGCAGTTCTTC
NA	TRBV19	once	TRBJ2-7	CASSIDRVSYEQYF	TGTGCCAGTAGTATAGACAGGGTATCCTACGAGCAGTACTTC
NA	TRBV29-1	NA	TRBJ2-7	CSVFDTYGQYF	TGCAGCGTGTTTGACACGTACGGGCAGTACTTC
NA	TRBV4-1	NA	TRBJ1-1	CASSQDYPLGTEAFF	TGCGCCAGCAGCCAAGACTACCCGTTAGGCACTGAAGCTTTCTTT
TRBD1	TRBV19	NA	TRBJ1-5	CASSYRGFNQPQHF	TGTGCCAGTAGTTACAGGGGTTTCAATCAGCCCCAGCATTTT
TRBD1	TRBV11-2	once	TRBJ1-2	CASSSLRTGPSNYGYTF	TGTGCCAGCAGCTCTCTTCGGACAGGGCCATCTAACTATGGCTACACCTTC
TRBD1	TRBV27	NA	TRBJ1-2	CASSLGQGVYGYTF	TGTGCCAGCAGCCTGGGACAGGGAGTTTATGGCTACACCTTC
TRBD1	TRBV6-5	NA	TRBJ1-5	CASQGGMGNQPQHF	TGTGCCAGCCAGGGGGGGATGGGCAATCAGCCCCAGCATTTT
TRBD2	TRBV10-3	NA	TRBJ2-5	CAIGASGQETQYF	TGTGCCATCGGGGCTAGCGGCCAAGAGACCCAGTACTTC
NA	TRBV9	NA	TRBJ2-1	CASSPNLTPRPNNEQFF	TGTGCCAGCAGCCCGAACCTGACGCCCAGGCCCAACAATGAGCAGTTCTTC
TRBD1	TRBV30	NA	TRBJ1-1	CAWSVEDRGPEAFF	TGTGCCTGGAGTGTGGAGGACAGGGGGCCCGAAGCTTTCTTT
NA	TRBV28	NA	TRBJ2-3	CASRPGQQTYATQYF	TGTGCCAGCAGACCTGGACAGCAAACTTACGCTACGCAGTATTTT
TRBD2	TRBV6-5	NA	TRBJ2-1	CASSPRTSGRNEQFF	TGTGCCAGCAGTCCCCGGACTAGCGGGAGGAATGAGCAGTTCTTC
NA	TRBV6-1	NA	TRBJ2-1	CASSESGIAGDEQFF	TGTGCCAGCAGTGAGTCAGGGATTGCGGGCGATGAGCAGTTCTTC
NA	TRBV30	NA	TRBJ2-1	CAWSLAYNEQFF	TGTGCCTGGAGTTTAGCTTACAATGAGCAGTTCTTC
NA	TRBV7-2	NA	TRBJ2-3	CASSPRDSRFTDTQYF	TGTGCCAGCAGCCCCCGCGACAGCCGATTCACAGATACGCAGTATTTT
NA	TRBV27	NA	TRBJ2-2	CASTLALTLGQRNTGELFF	TGTGCCAGCACCTTGGCCCTAACCCTAGGACAGAGAAACACCGGGGAGCTGTTTTTT
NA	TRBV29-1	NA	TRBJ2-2	CSALGGTGELFF	TGCAGCGCCCTGGGGGGCACCGGGGAGCTGTTTTTT
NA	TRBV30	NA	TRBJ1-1	CAWSPTNTEAFF	TGTGCCTGGAGTCCAACGAACACTGAAGCTTTCTTT
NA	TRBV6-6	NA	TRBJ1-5	CASSYFRGQPQHF	TGTGCCAGCAGTTACTTCAGGGGACAGCCCCAGCATTTT